This T cell receptor (beta chain) is drawn from a study of T cell repertoires in cytomegalovirus infection. TCRdb reprocessed the reads via MiXCR and lists one record per CDR3 protein. The data hold a few hundred thousand distinct CDR3 sequences, with around 27% observed a single time. This clonotype was counted many times. The V end lost 1 base, the J end lost 5 bases, and 14 bases lay between the germline ends. Germline V gives CDR1 SGHVS, CDR2 FQNEAQ. The CDR3 loop spans 15 amino acids. Specimen: PBMCs. This rearrangement joins TRBV7-8 to TRBJ2-5; D possibly corresponds to TRBD1 (6 bases). This TCR derives from a human donor in good health (CMV status not recorded). Some clones in this sample may be carry-over from other donors' samples. In DNA, the CDR3 is TGTGCCAGCAGCTTAGAGGGGGTACACGGGGAGACCCAGTACTTC. Protein product: CASSLEGVHGETQYF.